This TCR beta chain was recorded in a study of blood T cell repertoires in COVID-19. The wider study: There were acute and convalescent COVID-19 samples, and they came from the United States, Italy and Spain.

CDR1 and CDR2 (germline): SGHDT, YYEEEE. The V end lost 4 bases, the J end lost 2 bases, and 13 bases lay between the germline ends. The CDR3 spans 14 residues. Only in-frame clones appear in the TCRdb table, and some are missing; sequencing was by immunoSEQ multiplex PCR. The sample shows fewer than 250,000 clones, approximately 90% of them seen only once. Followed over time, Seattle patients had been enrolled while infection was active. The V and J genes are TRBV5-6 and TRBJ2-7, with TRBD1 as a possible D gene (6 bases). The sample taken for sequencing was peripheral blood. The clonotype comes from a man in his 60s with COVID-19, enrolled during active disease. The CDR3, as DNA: TGTGCCAGCAGCCGTACAGGGTTTCCCTACGAGCAGTACTTC. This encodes CASSRTGFPYEQYF.